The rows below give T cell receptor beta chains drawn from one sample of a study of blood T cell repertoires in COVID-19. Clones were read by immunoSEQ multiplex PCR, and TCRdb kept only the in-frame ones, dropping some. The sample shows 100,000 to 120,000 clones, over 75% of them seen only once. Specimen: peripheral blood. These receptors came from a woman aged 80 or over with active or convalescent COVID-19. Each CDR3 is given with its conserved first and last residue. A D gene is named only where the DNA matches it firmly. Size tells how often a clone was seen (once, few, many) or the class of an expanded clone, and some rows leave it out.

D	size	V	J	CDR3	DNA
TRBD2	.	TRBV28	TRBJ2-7	CASSLGKAGGYYEQYF	TGTGCCAGCAGTTTAGGAAAGGCGGGAGGCTACTACGAGCAGTACTTC
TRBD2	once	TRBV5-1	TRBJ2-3	CASSPMTSGSTDTQYF	TGCGCCAGCAGCCCGATGACTAGCGGGAGCACAGATACGCAGTATTTT
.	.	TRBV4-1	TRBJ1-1	CASSQATRFGMNTEAFF	TGCGCCAGCAGCCAAGCCACCCGTTTCGGGATGAACACTGAAGCTTTCTTT
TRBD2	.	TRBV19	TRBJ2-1	CASSWGLGGGNEQFF	TGTGCCAGTAGTTGGGGACTAGGGGGTGGGAATGAGCAGTTCTTC
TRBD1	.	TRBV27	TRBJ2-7	CASSPAGQGAGEQYF	TGTGCCAGCAGTCCCGCGGGACAGGGGGCAGGGGAGCAGTACTTC
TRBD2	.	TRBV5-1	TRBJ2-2	CASSLSLAGESTGELFF	TGCGCCAGCAGCTTGTCGTTAGCGGGAGAGAGCACCGGGGAGCTGTTTTTT
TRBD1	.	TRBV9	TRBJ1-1	CASSAQGLNTEAFF	TGTGCCAGCAGCGCACAGGGGTTGAACACTGAAGCTTTCTTT
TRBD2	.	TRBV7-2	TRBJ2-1	CASSLGFGLAGVNEQFF	TGTGCCAGCAGCTTAGGTTTTGGGCTAGCGGGAGTCAATGAGCAGTTCTTC
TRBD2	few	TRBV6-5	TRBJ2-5	CASRLAGGRQETQYF	TGTGCCAGTCGGCTAGCGGGAGGCCGCCAAGAGACCCAGTACTTC
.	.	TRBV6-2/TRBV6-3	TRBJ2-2	CASSSDRGPTGELFF	TGTGCCAGCAGTTCCGACCGGGGTCCCACCGGGGAGCTGTTTTTT
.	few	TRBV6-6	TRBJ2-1	CASSYSGPQDNEQFF	TGTGCCAGCAGTTACAGCGGGCCTCAGGACAATGAGCAGTTCTTC
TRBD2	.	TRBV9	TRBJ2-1	CASTPGLAGGLDEQFF	TGTGCCAGCACTCCTGGGCTAGCGGGAGGGTTAGATGAGCAGTTCTTC
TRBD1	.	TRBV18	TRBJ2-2	CASSPRAGTGNTGELFF	TGTGCCAGCTCACCCCGCGCCGGGACAGGGAACACCGGGGAGCTGTTTTTT
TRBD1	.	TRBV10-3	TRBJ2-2	CAISRDRDTGELFF	TGTGCCATCAGCCGGGACAGGGACACCGGGGAGCTGTTTTTT
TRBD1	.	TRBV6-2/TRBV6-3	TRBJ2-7	CASSPTGVSYEQYF	TGTGCCAGCAGCCCGACAGGGGTATCCTACGAGCAGTACTTC
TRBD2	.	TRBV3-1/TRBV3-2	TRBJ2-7	CASRRGLAFSEQYF	TGTGCCAGCAGACGGGGACTAGCTTTTTCCGAGCAGTACTTC
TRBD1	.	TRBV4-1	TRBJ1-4	CASSQDGDRGLGNEKLFF	TGCGCCAGCAGCCAAGACGGGGACAGGGGGCTGGGTAATGAAAAACTGTTTTTT
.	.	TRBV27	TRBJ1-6	CASGWGGRNSPLHF	TGTGCCAGCGGCTGGGGGGGGCGTAATTCACCCCTCCACTTT
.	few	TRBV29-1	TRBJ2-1	CSVRVSDEQFF	TGCAGCGTCCGGGTATCGGATGAGCAGTTCTTC
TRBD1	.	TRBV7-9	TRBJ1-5	CASSFGTGVYSNQPQHF	TGTGCCAGCAGCTTTGGGACAGGAGTCTATAGCAATCAGCCCCAGCATTTT
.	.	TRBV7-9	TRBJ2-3	CASSLRPSGGTDTQYF	TGTGCCAGCAGCCTTAGGCCGAGCGGAGGCACAGATACGCAGTATTTT
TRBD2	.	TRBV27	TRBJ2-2	CASSTHGLAGRTGELFF	TGTGCCAGCAGTACCCACGGACTAGCGGGTAGGACCGGGGAGCTGTTTTTT
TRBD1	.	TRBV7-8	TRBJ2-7	CASSLAGTGGTEQYF	TGTGCCAGCAGCTTAGCCGGGACAGGGGGGACCGAGCAGTACTTC
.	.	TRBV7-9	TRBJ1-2	CASSPQGREDYGYTF	TGTGCCAGCAGCCCCCAAGGACGGGAGGACTATGGCTACACCTTC
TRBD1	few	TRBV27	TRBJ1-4	CASSRQGDEKLFF	TGTGCCAGCAGTCGACAGGGAGACGAAAAACTGTTTTTT
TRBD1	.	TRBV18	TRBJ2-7	CASSPPGLGTGYEQYF	TGTGCCAGCTCACCACCCGGTCTTGGGACAGGCTACGAGCAGTACTTC
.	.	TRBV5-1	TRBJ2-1	CASSLQGTLYNEQFF	TGCGCCAGCAGCTTACAGGGCACACTTTACAATGAGCAGTTCTTC
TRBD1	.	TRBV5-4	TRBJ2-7	CASSLRQGAIEQYF	TGTGCCAGCAGCCTGAGACAGGGGGCCATCGAGCAGTACTTC
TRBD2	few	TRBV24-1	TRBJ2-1	CATSDPRTSGKNEQFF	TGTGCCACCAGTGATCCCAGGACTAGCGGGAAGAATGAGCAGTTCTTC
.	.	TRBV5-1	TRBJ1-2	CASGTNYRVTGHGYTF	TGCGCCAGCGGAACCAATTACAGGGTAACGGGGCATGGCTACACCTTC
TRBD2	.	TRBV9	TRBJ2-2	CASSPSGRAWTGELFF	TGTGCCAGCAGCCCTAGCGGGAGGGCTTGGACCGGGGAGCTGTTTTTT
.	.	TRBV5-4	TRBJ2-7	CASSLSQGSYEQYF	TGTGCCAGCAGCTTGTCTCAGGGGTCCTACGAGCAGTACTTC
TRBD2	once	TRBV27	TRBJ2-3	CATREDNTDTQYF	TGTGCTACCCGGGAGGATAACACAGATACGCAGTATTTT
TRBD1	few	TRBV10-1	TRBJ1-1	CASSRDSMNTEAFF	TGCGCCAGCAGCCGGGACAGCATGAACACTGAAGCTTTCTTT
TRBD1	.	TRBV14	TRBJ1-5	CASSQRDRDSNQPQHF	TGTGCCAGCAGCCAGAGGGACAGGGATAGCAATCAGCCCCAGCATTTT
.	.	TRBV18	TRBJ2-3	CASSLGGTDTQYF	TGTGCCAGCTCCCTCGGGGGCACAGATACGCAGTATTTT
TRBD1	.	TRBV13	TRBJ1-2	CASSPRTGLNYGYTF	TGTGCCAGCAGCCCCCGGACAGGGCTGAACTATGGCTACACCTTC
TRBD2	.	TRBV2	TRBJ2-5	CASRLAGYQETQYF	TGTGCCAGCCGTCTAGCGGGATATCAAGAGACCCAGTACTTC
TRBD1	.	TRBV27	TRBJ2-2	CASSLFSGQGKTGELFF	TGTGCCAGCAGTCTCTTCTCGGGACAGGGAAAGACCGGGGAGCTGTTTTTT
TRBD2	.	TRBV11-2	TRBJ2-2	CASSLGRLAGNTGELFF	TGTGCCAGCAGCTTAGGCCGACTAGCGGGAAACACCGGGGAGCTGTTTTTT
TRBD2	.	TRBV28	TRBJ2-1	CATRTSGSYNEQFF	TGTGCCACCAGGACTAGCGGGAGTTACAATGAGCAGTTCTTC
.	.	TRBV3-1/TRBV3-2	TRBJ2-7	CASSQWVLTGDYYEQYF	TGTGCCAGCAGCCAATGGGTGTTGACAGGGGACTACTACGAGCAGTACTTC